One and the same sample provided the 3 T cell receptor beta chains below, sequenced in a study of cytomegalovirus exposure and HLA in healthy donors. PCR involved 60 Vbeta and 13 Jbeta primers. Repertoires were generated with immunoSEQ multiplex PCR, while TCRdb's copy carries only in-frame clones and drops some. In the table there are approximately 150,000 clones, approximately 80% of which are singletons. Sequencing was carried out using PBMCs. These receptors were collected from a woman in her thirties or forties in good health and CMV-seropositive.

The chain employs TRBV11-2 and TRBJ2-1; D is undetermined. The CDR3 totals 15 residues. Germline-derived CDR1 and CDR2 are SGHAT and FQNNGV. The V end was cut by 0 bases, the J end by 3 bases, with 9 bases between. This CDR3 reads CASSLDHGGYNEQFF. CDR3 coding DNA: TGTGCCAGCAGCTTAGATCATGGCGGCTACAATGAGCAGTTCTTC.

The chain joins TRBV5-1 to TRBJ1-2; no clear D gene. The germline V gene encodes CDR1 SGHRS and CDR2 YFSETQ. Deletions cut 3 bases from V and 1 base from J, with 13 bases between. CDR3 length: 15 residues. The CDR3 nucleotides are TGCGCCAGCAGCTCCTCCGCCGGGATTAACTATGGCTACACCTTC. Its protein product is CASSSSAGINYGYTF. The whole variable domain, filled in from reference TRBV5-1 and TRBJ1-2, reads KAGVTQTPRYLIKTRGQQVTLSCSPISGHRSVSWYQQTPGQGLQFLFEYFSETQRNKGNFPGRFSGRQFSNSRSEMNVSTLELGDSALYLCASSSSAGINYGYTFGSGTRLTVV.

DNA of the CDR3: TGTGCCATCAGGGACAGCCAAGGGGGCAGGGGTGCTTTCTTT. Protein product: CAIRDSQGGRGAFF. The gene calls are TRBV10-3 and TRBJ1-1; TRBD1 matches at 7 bases. Germline V CDR1 and CDR2: ENHRY, SYGVKD. V lost 6 bases and J lost 11; bases outside the gene matches: 15. The CDR3 has 14 residues.